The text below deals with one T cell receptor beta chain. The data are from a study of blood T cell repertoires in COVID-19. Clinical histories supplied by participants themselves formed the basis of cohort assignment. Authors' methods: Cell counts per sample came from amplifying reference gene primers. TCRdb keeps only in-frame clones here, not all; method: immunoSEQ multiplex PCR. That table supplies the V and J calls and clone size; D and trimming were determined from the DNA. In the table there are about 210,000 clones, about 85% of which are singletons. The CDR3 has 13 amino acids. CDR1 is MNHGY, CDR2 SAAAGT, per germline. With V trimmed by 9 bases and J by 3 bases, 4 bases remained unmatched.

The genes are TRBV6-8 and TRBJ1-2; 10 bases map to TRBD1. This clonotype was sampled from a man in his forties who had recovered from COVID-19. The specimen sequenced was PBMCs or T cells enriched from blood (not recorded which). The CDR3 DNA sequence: TGTGCCAGGACGGGGACAGGGGACTATGGCTACACCTTC. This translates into CARTGTGDYGYTF.